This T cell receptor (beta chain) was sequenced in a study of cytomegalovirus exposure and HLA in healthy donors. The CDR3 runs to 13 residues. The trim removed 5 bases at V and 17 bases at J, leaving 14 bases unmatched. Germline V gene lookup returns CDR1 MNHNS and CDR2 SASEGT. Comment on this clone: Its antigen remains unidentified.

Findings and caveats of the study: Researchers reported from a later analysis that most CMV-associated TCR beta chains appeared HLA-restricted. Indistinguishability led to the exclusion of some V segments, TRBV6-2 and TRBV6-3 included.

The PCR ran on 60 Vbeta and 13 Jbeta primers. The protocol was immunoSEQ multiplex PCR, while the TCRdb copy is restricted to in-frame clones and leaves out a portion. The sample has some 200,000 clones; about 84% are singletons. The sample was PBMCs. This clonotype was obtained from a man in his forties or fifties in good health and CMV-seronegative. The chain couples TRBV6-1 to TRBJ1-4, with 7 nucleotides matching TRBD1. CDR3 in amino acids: CASSTQGQLMVFF. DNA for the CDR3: TGTGCCAGCAGTACCCAGGGACAGCTAATGGTTTTTTTT.